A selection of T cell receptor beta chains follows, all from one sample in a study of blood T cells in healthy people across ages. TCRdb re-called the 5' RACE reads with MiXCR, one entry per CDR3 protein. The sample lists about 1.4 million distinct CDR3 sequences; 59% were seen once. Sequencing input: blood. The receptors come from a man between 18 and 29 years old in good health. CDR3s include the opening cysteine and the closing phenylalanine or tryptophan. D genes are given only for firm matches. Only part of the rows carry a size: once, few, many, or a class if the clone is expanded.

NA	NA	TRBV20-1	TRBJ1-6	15	TGCAGTGCTAGAGGCAAGGGAATACATAATTCACCCCTCCACTTT	CSARGKGIHNSPLHF
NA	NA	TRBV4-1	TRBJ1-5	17	TGCGCCAGCAGCCAACCCACTGACAGTTATAGCAATCAGCCCCAGCATTTT	CASSQPTDSYSNQPQHF
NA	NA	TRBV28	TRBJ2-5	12	TGTGCCAGCAGTGCCCCTCAGTGGACCCAGTACTTC	CASSAPQWTQYF
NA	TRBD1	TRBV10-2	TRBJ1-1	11	TGCGCCAGTGGGACAGAAGGTCAAGCTTTCTTT	CASGTEGQAFF
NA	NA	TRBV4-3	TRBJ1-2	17	TGCGCCAGCAGCCAAGCCTCTTTCCTGGGGGCTAACTATGGCTACACCTTC	CASSQASFLGANYGYTF
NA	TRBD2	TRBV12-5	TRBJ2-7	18	TGTGCTAGTGGTTTGGTCTATCCTGGACTAGCGGAATCCTACGAGCAGTACTTC	CASGLVYPGLAESYEQYF
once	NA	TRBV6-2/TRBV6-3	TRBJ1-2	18	TGTGCCAGCAGTTACTCGAACTGGGCCTCCGCCTTTAACTATGGCTACACCTTC	CASSYSNWASAFNYGYTF
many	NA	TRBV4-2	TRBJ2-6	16	TGTGCCAGCAGCCAAGTTCTAGCCTCTGGGGCCAACGTCCTGACTTTC	CASSQVLASGANVLTF
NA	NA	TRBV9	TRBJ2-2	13	TGTGCCAGCAGCGTAGGTCAGACCGGGGAGCTGTTTTTT	CASSVGQTGELFF
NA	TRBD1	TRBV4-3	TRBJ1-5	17	TGCGCCAGCAGCCCAGATATAAGGACAGGCGGTTTTGGTGTCCAGCATTTT	CASSPDIRTGGFGVQHF
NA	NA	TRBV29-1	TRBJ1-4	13	TGCAGCGCCCGCGGGGGGGCTGGAGAAAAACTGTTTTTT	CSARGGAGEKLFF
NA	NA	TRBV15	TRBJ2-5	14	TGTGCCACCAGCAGAACGGACCGGGGAGAGACCCAGTACTTC	CATSRTDRGETQYF
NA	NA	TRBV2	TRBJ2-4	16	TGTGCCAGCACCTTTGATATCGCCCGAGGGGGAAACATTCAGTACTTC	CASTFDIARGGNIQYF
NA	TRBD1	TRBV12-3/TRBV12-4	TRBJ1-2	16	TGTGCCAGCAGACCAGGACAGGCCGCCGACTCAGATGGCTACACCTTC	CASRPGQAADSDGYTF